This T cell receptor beta chain was sequenced for a study of blood T cell repertoires in COVID-19. The count of this clone is one. The table came from immunoSEQ multiplex PCR; TCRdb's copy has only in-frame clones and leaves some out. This table has more than 45,000 clones, approximately 81% appearing once. Germline V gene data show CDR1 as GTSNPN and CDR2 as SVGIG (reference sequence). The CDR3 has 14 amino acids. Between the trimmed V and J ends, which lost 1 base and 5 bases, there was a span of 12 bases. The rearrangement uses TRBV30 and TRBJ1-5; D is unclear. The source of this sequence is a man in his forties with active COVID-19. Material: peripheral blood. The CDR3 sequence is CAWSGGGRDQPQHF. In DNA, the CDR3 is TGTGCCTGGAGTGGGGGAGGAAGGGATCAGCCCCAGCATTTT. Full variable domain (missing parts from reference TRBV30 and TRBJ1-5): SQTIHQWPATLVQPVGSPLSLECTVEGTSNPNLYWYRQAAGRGLQLLFYSVGIGQISSEVPQNLSASRPQDRQFILSSKKLLLSDSGFYLCAWSGGGRDQPQHFGDGTRLSIL.